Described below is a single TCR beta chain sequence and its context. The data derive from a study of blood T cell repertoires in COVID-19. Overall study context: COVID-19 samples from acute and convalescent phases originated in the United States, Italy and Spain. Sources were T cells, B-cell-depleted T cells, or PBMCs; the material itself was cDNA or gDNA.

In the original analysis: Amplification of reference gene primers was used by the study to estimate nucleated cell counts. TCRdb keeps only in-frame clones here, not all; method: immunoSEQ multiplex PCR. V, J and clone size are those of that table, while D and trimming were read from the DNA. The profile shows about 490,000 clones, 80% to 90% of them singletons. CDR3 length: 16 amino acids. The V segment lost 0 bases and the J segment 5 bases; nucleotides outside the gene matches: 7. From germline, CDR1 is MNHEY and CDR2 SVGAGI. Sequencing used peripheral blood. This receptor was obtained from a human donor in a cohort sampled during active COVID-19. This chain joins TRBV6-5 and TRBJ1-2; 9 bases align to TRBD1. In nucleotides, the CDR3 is TGTGCCAGCAGTTACTCAACAGGGGGCATCCTGTATGGCTACACCTTC. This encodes CASSYSTGGILYGYTF.